One sample yielded the 24 T cell receptor beta chains listed below, sequenced in a study of beta chain features in type 1 diabetes. The whole isolated RNA underwent reverse transcription, so sequencing captured expressed TCRB transcripts. Sequencing was performed with immunoSEQ multiplex PCR; in TCRdb, only in-frame clones are kept and a portion is missing. This table has over 700,000 clones, 15% to 20% appearing once. The sequencing sample was made of naive CD4+ T cells from blood. These TCRs come from a woman between 18 and 29 years old in good health.

The V gene is TRBV28, the J gene TRBJ2-6; unclear D gene. The CDR3 length is 16 residues. Germline CDR1 MDHEN, CDR2 SYDVKM. V was cut by 6 bases and J by 0 bases, with 12 bases left in between. Written as DNA, the CDR3 is TGTGCCAGCAGCCCATGGATCAGCTCTGGGGCCAACGTCCTGACTTTC. Translated, it gives CASSPWISSGANVLTF.

Here the CDR3 reads CASSPQWGGYGYTF. CDR3 nucleotides: TGTGCCAGCAGCCCCCAATGGGGGGGGTATGGCTACACCTTC. The rearrangement joins TRBV11-2 to TRBJ1-2; possibly TRBD1 for D (5 bases). The CDR3 loop spans 14 amino acids. Germline CDR1 and CDR2: SGHAT and FQNNGV. Trimming took 5 bases from V and 5 from J, leaving 15 bases between them. The full variable domain, rest sourced from reference TRBV11-2 and TRBJ1-2, is EAGVAQSPRYKIIEKRQSVAFWCNPISGHATLYWYQQILGQGPKLLIQFQNNGVVDDSQLPKDRFSAERLKGVDSTLKIQPAKLEDSAVYLCASSPQWGGYGYTFGSGTRLTVV.

The table lists this clone with a few counts. The rearrangement uses TRBV18 and TRBJ1-2; D is unclear. Germline V CDR1 and CDR2: KGHSH, LQKENI. This CDR3 region has 14 residues. V lost 3 bases and J 8 bases, leaving 16 bases between the germline ends. CDR3 in amino acids: CASSPVSGEGGYTF. CDR3 DNA sequence: TGTGCCAGCTCACCGGTTTCCGGGGAGGGCGGCTACACCTTC.

J is TRBJ2-5 and V is TRBV7-9, with 8 bases matching TRBD1. The CDR3 covers 15 residues. V dropped 6 bases and J dropped 4; count of bases not matched to a gene: 10. Germline CDR1 SEHNR, CDR2 FQNEAQ (reference sequence). CDR3 coding DNA: TGTGCCAGCAGTCCACGACAGGGGTTAGGAGAGACCCAGTACTTC. This sequence encodes CASSPRQGLGETQYF.

J is TRBJ2-1 and V is TRBV6-5; TRBD1 or TRBD2 may be the D gene (5 bases each). CDR1 MNHEY and CDR2 SVGAGI come from the germline V gene. Trimming cost V 7 bases and J 7 bases, with 20 bases left between them. The CDR3 sequence is 15 residues long. The CDR3 loop is CASTMGTRRRNEQFF. The CDR3, as DNA: TGTGCCAGCACCATGGGGACCAGAAGGCGAAATGAGCAGTTCTTC.

The chain recombines TRBV28 with TRBJ2-7; 7 nucleotides agree with TRBD1. Germline-derived CDR1 and CDR2 are MDHEN and SYDVKM. Losses at the gene ends were 4 bases for V and 4 bases for J; bases not matched to a gene: 10. The length of the CDR3 is 15 residues. The CDR3 sequence: CASSSPGGIGYEQYF. The CDR3 DNA reads TGTGCCAGCAGTTCGCCAGGGGGAATTGGTTACGAGCAGTACTTC.

The genes are TRBV28 and TRBJ2-4; 13 bases are a match to TRBD2. This CDR3 region has 15 residues. In germline, CDR1 is MDHEN, CDR2 SYDVKM. J gave up 9 bases and V 5 bases, and 7 bases lay outside the gene matches. The CDR3 loop is CASSRTSGRISIQYF. The CDR3 DNA reads as TGTGCCAGCAGTAGGACTAGCGGGAGAATAAGCATTCAGTACTTC.

The V call is TRBV19, the J call TRBJ2-2; 8 positions match TRBD1. Germline-derived CDR1 and CDR2 are LNHDA and SQIVND (reference sequence). The CDR3 is 14 amino acids. With V trimmed by 3 bases and J by 8 bases, 5 bases remained unmatched. The CDR3 sequence is CASSIRDRSGELFF. CDR3 bases: TGTGCCAGTAGTATTCGGGACAGGTCAGGGGAGCTGTTTTTT. Drawing the rest from reference TRBV19 and TRBJ2-2, the complete variable domain is DGGITQSPKYLFRKEGQNVTLSCEQNLNHDAMYWYRQDPGQGLRLIYYSQIVNDFQKGDIAEGYSVSREKKESFPLTVTSAQKNPTAFYLCASSIRDRSGELFFGEGSRLTVL.

V is TRBV7-3 and J is TRBJ2-3; D gene uncertain. The CDR3 consists of 14 residues. Trimming left V 0 bases short and J 4 bases short, with 8 bases between. Germline CDR1 SGHTA, CDR2 FQGTGA. This chain's CDR3 is CASSLTGLADTQYF. The CDR3 coding sequence is TGTGCCAGCAGCTTAACAGGGCTGGCAGATACGCAGTATTTT.

The CDR3 DNA is TGTGCCAGCAGCTTAAGACCGGGACAGGGATCTGGAAACACCATATATTTT. Translating it yields CASSLRPGQGSGNTIYF. V is TRBV7-2 and J is TRBJ1-3; 9 bases are a match to TRBD1. There are 17 residues in the CDR3. Germline CDR1 is SGHTA and CDR2 is FQGNSA. V lost 2 bases and J lost 1; bases outside the gene matches: 6. The entire variable domain, with the rest obtained from reference TRBV7-2 and TRBJ1-3, is as follows: GAGVSQSPSNKVTEKGKDVELRCDPISGHTALYWYRQSLGQGLEFLIYFQGNSAPDKSGLPSDRFSAERTGGSVSTLTIQRTQQEDSAVYLCASSLRPGQGSGNTIYFGEGSWLTVV.

This clone was observed a handful of times. This rearrangement joins TRBV7-9 to TRBJ2-2, with D unresolved. V was trimmed by 3 bases and J by 0 bases, leaving 11 bases between them. CDR1 is SEHNR, CDR2 FQNEAQ, per germline (reference sequence). CDR3 length equals 16 residues. Here the CDR3 reads CASSFQSQSNTGELFF. As DNA, the CDR3 is TGTGCCAGCAGCTTCCAGAGCCAGTCGAACACCGGGGAGCTGTTTTTT.

The CDR3: CASNGVADTQYF. For the CDR3, the DNA is TGTGCCAGCAACGGGGTTGCAGATACGCAGTATTTT. The rearrangement uses TRBV28 and TRBJ2-3, with D tentatively TRBD2 (5 bases). This CDR3 comprises 12 residues. Trimming stripped 7 bases from V and 4 bases from J, with 9 bases between. CDR1 MDHEN and CDR2 SYDVKM come from the germline V gene.

This clone was picked up a small number of times. The genes are TRBV29-1 and TRBJ1-1, with D possibly matching TRBD1 (5 bases). The CDR3 loop spans 13 amino acids. Germline V CDR1 and CDR2: SQVTM, ANQGSEA. The CDR3 DNA reads TGCAGGGCTGACGGGGCTATTGACACTGAAGCTTTCTTT. Residues: CRADGAIDTEAFF.

This chain links TRBV15 with TRBJ2-7, with D perhaps given as TRBD1 or TRBD2 (5 bases each). CDR1 and CDR2 from the germline V gene are LNHNV and YYDKDF (reference sequence). The V end lost 1 base, the J end lost 1 base, and 11 bases lay between the germline ends. The CDR3 loop spans 15 amino acids. In nucleotides, the CDR3 is TGTGCCACCAGCAGAGTGAGGGGCCTTTCCTACGAGCAGTACTTC. This encodes CATSRVRGLSYEQYF.

The J gene is TRBJ2-7, the V gene TRBV25-1; D is ambiguous. Per germline, CDR1 MGHDK and CDR2 SYGVNS. The V end was cut by 4 bases, the J end by 6 bases, with 13 bases between. The CDR3 has 13 residues. DNA of the CDR3: TGTGCCAGCAGTGGGACGGAAACTTTCGAGCAGTACTTC. It specifies CASSGTETFEQYF.

This chain uses TRBV25-1 with TRBJ2-7; no reliable D call. CDR3 length: 16 residues. V lost 3 bases, J lost 3 bases, and 18 bases lay in between. Germline CDR1 is MGHDK and CDR2 is SYGVNS. The CDR3 DNA reads as TGTGCCAGCAGTGATCTCTCGACCAGATACGGCTACGAGCAGTACTTC. It yields the protein CASSDLSTRYGYEQYF.

The genes are TRBV6-5 and TRBJ2-3, with D hard to call. The germline V gene encodes CDR1 MNHEY and CDR2 SVGAGI. The V end lost 3 bases, the J end lost 0 bases, and 7 bases lay between the germline ends. The CDR3 runs 14 residues. Written as DNA, the CDR3 is TGTGCCAGCAGTTATCGACAAAGCACAGATACGCAGTATTTT. This codes for CASSYRQSTDTQYF.

This chain connects TRBV21-1 to TRBJ2-7; TRBD1, the table's D call, lacks a check against the DNA. TRBV21-1 is a pseudogene locus. The length of the CDR3 is 20 residues. This chain's CDR3 is CASGDNPGQPAPTKVREQYF. Written as DNA, the CDR3 is TGTGCCAGCGGGGACAACCCCGGACAGCCGGCTCCAACGAAAGTCCGGGAGCAGTACTTC.

The genes are TRBV5-4 and TRBJ2-3, with no clear D. The CDR3 has 15 residues. The germline V and J ends were trimmed by 4 bases and 2 bases, with 14 bases remaining between them. Germline-derived CDR1 and CDR2 are SGHNT and YYREEE (reference sequence). This CDR3 is CASSPVPGSTDTQYF. CDR3 nucleotides: TGTGCCAGCAGCCCAGTACCAGGTTCCACAGATACGCAGTATTTT.

This rearrangement joins TRBV9 to TRBJ2-1, with D unclear. The CDR3 sequence is 14 residues long. V shed 3 bases and J shed 7 bases, with 14 bases lying between them. CDR1 is SGDLS and CDR2 is YYNGEE in the germline V gene. CDR3 bases: TGTGCCAGCAGCGCCACTTCCCTAGAGAATGAGCAGTTCTTC. Protein: CASSATSLENEQFF.

The rearrangement uses TRBV19 and TRBJ1-3; D is unresolved. This CDR3 is 16 amino acids long. Trimming left V 0 bases short and J 0 bases short, with 9 bases between. Germline values: CDR1 LNHDA, CDR2 SQIVND (reference sequence). For the CDR3, the DNA is TGTGCCAGTAGTATAGATCGGTCTTACTCTGGAAACACCATATATTTT. Its translation is CASSIDRSYSGNTIYF.

Details on this clone: The same CDR3 arises from other DNA sequences in this sample as well. V gene TRBV20-1 combines with J gene TRBJ2-1; a weak D match, TRBD2 (5 bases). The V gene lost 1 base and the J gene lost 7 bases, with 5 bases spanning the gap. The germline V gene has CDR1 DFQATT and CDR2 SNEGSKA (reference sequence). This CDR3 contains 11 residues. The DNA of the CDR3 is TGCAGTGCTAGAGGGGAGAATGAGCAGTTCTTC. Its translation: CSARGENEQFF.

J is TRBJ2-7 and V is TRBV7-9; a weak D match, TRBD1 (6 bases). Germline V gene lookup returns CDR1 SEHNR and CDR2 FQNEAQ (reference sequence). The CDR3 length is 17 residues. The V and J ends lost 6 bases and 7 bases respectively, with 28 bases between them. The CDR3, as DNA: TGTGCCAGCAGTTCCCTCGCAGGACAGCTTTCTCGTAGGGAGCAGTACTTC. Amino acids: CASSSLAGQLSRREQYF.

The rearrangement links TRBV7-2 to TRBJ2-7; D perhaps matches TRBD1 (6 bases). CDR3 size: 15 residues. V was shortened by 4 bases and J by 4 bases, with 17 bases between the two germline ends. The germline V gene encodes CDR1 SGHTA and CDR2 FQGNSA. The CDR3 here is CASSSSGTHPYEQYF. CDR3 nucleotide sequence: TGTGCCAGCAGCTCGTCCGGGACACACCCTTACGAGCAGTACTTC.